The 24 T cell receptor beta chains given below trace back to one sample, sequenced in a study of CD8 T cells in Susac syndrome. Reverse transcription of roughly 0.45 to 1 ug RNA used random hexamers. MiXCR, applied by TCRdb to the immunoSEQ multiplex PCR reads, yields one record per CDR3 protein. The sample gives fewer than 200,000 distinct CDR3 sequences, about 95% of which show up once; 0.16% is in the top ten. Sequencing input: CD8+ T cells from PBMCs. These receptors were collected from a human donor with multiple sclerosis.

The V call is TRBV5-4, the J call TRBJ1-2, with 12 positions matching TRBD1. J lost 3 bases, V lost 6 bases, and 9 bases had no gene match. The CDR3 length is 16 residues. Germline V gives CDR1 SGHNT, CDR2 YYREEE (reference sequence). The CDR3 DNA sequence: TGTGCCAGCACCACTCACGGGACAGGGGGCGACTATGGCTACACCTTC. Translated: CASTTHGTGGDYGYTF.

This clonotype has only one observation. The CDR3, as DNA: TGTGCCAGCAGCTTGGGGGGACTAGCGAACAATGAGCAGTTCTTC. As protein: CASSLGGLANNEQFF. This chain connects TRBV9 to TRBJ2-1; 10 bases line up with TRBD2. Looked up from germline, CDR1 is SGDLS and CDR2 is YYNGEE. This CDR3 comprises 15 residues. Trimming removed 4 bases from V and 5 bases from J; junction bases left unmatched: 6.

This chain's CDR3 is CSVERGAYEQYF. The CDR3 region has the DNA TGCAGCGTTGAGCGGGGGGCCTACGAGCAGTACTTC. This rearrangement joins TRBV29-1 to TRBJ2-7; 8 bases fit TRBD2. The CDR3 length is 12 residues. Germline V gene data show CDR1 as SQVTM and CDR2 as ANQGSEA. Trimming removed 3 bases from V and 2 bases from J; junction bases left unmatched: 0.

The chain couples TRBV4-2 to TRBJ2-1; TRBD2 matches 11 bases. The CDR3 length is 16 residues. Germline V gene data show CDR1 as LGHNA and CDR2 as YNFKEQ. J gave up 5 bases and V 3 bases, and 6 bases lay outside the gene matches. This CDR3 reads CASSQSLAGVDNEQFF. CDR3 nucleotides: TGTGCCAGCAGCCAGTCACTAGCGGGAGTGGACAATGAGCAGTTCTTC.

Here the CDR3 DNA reads TGTGCCAGCAGCGTAGTCCCCAGGGACGTAGGGACTGAAGCTTTCTTT. Amino acids: CASSVVPRDVGTEAFF. The chain is built from TRBV9 and TRBJ1-1, with D perhaps matching TRBD1 (5 bases). Trimming left V 0 bases short and J 5 bases short, with 17 bases between. Germline lookup yields CDR1 SGDLS and CDR2 YYNGEE. CDR3 length equals 16 residues.

CDR3 loop: CASSQGLGLPFLKNTEAFF. The DNA of the CDR3 is TGCGCCAGCAGTCAAGGTCTCGGGCTTCCGTTTCTAAAGAACACTGAAGCTTTCTTT. V is TRBV23-1 and J is TRBJ1-1; D gene ambiguous. TRBV23-1 is classed as an ORF, of uncertain function. Trimming took 2 bases from V and 1 from J, leaving 23 bases between them. CDR3 length: 19 residues.

CDR3 nucleotides: TGCAGCGTTGAAGAGGGCAGGGGGGCCTACAATGAGCAGTTCTTC. Amino acid sequence: CSVEEGRGAYNEQFF. This chain links TRBV29-1 with TRBJ2-1, with D perhaps TRBD1 (7 bases). Trimming took 0 bases from V and 2 from J, leaving 11 bases between them. The CDR3 has 15 amino acids. Per germline, CDR1 SQVTM and CDR2 ANQGSEA.

The chain uses TRBV12-3 or TRBV12-4 and TRBJ2-1; no firm D call. There are 11 residues in the CDR3. V was clipped by 4 bases and J by 5 bases, with 3 bases between them. The CDR3 is CASSWNNEQFF. The DNA for the CDR3 is TGTGCCAGCAGTTGGAACAATGAGCAGTTCTTC.

The CDR3 here is CASSRRRIRHHNEQFF. CDR3 bases: TGTGCCAGCAGTCGAAGAAGAATTAGGCACCACAATGAGCAGTTCTTC. J is TRBJ2-1 and V is TRBV27, with D hard to call. V lost 5 bases and J 5 bases, leaving 19 bases between the germline ends. Germline V gives CDR1 MNHEY, CDR2 SMNVEV (reference sequence). There are 16 residues in the CDR3.

The genes are TRBV6-1 and TRBJ1-5; TRBD1 might be the D (5 bases). The CDR3 length is 18 residues. Per germline, CDR1 MNHNS and CDR2 SASEGT. V lost 4 bases, J lost 0 bases, and 19 bases lay in between. CDR3 protein: CASSAPPIQEASNQPQHF. The CDR3 DNA reads TGTGCCAGCAGTGCGCCGCCAATACAGGAGGCTAGCAATCAGCCCCAGCATTTT.

This clonotype was observed once. The rearrangement uses TRBV5-4 and TRBJ2-2; 10 bases map to TRBD2. V lost 0 bases to trimming and J lost 5 bases; unmatched junction nucleotides: 4. CDR3 length equals 16 residues. In germline, CDR1 is SGHNT, CDR2 YYREEE (reference sequence). The CDR3 reads CASSLASGSSTGELFF. The CDR3 DNA reads as TGTGCCAGCAGCTTGGCTAGCGGGAGTTCAACCGGGGAGCTGTTTTTT.

This chain joins TRBV27 and TRBJ2-7, with D maybe TRBD1 (5 bases). CDR1 and CDR2 from the germline V gene are MNHEY and SMNVEV (reference sequence). There are 15 residues in the CDR3. V was clipped by 2 bases and J by 0 bases, with 11 bases between them. The CDR3 nucleotides read TGTGCCAGCAGTTTAGAAAGGGGCCTCTCCTACGAGCAGTACTTC. Translation gives CASSLERGLSYEQYF.

This chain joins TRBV12-3 or TRBV12-4 and TRBJ2-7; D may match TRBD1 or TRBD2 (5 bases each). Trimming pared 2 bases from V and 7 bases from J, leaving 12 bases between. The CDR3 is made up of 13 amino acids. This CDR3 is CASSLTLGTEQYF. The CDR3 DNA follows: TGTGCCAGCAGTTTAACCTTGGGGACGGAGCAGTACTTC.

This rearrangement joins TRBV12-3 or TRBV12-4 to TRBJ2-7, with D possibly being TRBD1 or TRBD2 (5 bases each). The length of the CDR3 is 13 residues. V gave up 5 bases and J gave up 0 bases, with 8 bases separating them. Here the CDR3 DNA reads TGTGCCAGCAGTGCAGGGACCTCCTACGAGCAGTACTTC. Protein sequence: CASSAGTSYEQYF.

For the CDR3, the DNA is TGCAGCGTTGAAAACGGTGGGGCCAACGTCCTGACTTTC. Protein: CSVENGGANVLTF. The J gene is TRBJ2-6, the V gene TRBV29-1, with D hard to call. V was pared by 2 bases and J by 3 bases, with 5 bases between. CDR1 and CDR2 from the germline V gene are SQVTM and ANQGSEA. There are 13 residues in the CDR3.

The rearrangement links TRBV30 to TRBJ1-1; D not resolved. Trimming shortened V by 4 bases and J by 3 bases, and 12 bases separated the two germline ends. The CDR3 spans 13 residues. Germline V gives CDR1 GTSNPN, CDR2 SVGIG (reference sequence). The CDR3 loop reads CAWTRTVHTEAFF. The CDR3 DNA reads as TGTGCCTGGACGCGGACCGTCCACACTGAAGCTTTCTTT.

This clonotype has just one count. The V gene is TRBV29-1, the J gene TRBJ1-2; D possibly corresponds to TRBD1 (5 bases). Trimming left V 3 bases short and J 4 bases short, with 9 bases between. This CDR3 spans 12 amino acids. The germline CDR1 and CDR2 sequences are SQVTM and ANQGSEA. CDR3 nucleotide sequence: TGCAGCGTTGAGGAGGGGATCTATGGCTACACCTTC. Encoded protein: CSVEEGIYGYTF. Full variable domain (missing parts from reference TRBV29-1 and TRBJ1-2): SAVISQKPSRDICQRGTSLTIQCQVDSQVTMMFWYRQQPGQSLTLIATANQGSEATYESGFVIDKFPISRPNLTFSTLTVSNMSPEDSSIYLCSVEEGIYGYTFGSGTRLTVV.

The chain is built from TRBV30 and TRBJ2-3; D unclear. V was trimmed by 0 bases and J by 5 bases, leaving 12 bases between them. CDR1 GTSNPN and CDR2 SVGIG come from the germline V gene (reference sequence). The CDR3 is made up of 14 amino acids. The DNA for the CDR3 is TGTGCCTGGAGTGTAGTGGGCTCAGAAGATACGCAGTATTTT. It is translated as CAWSVVGSEDTQYF.

The J gene is TRBJ2-5, the V gene TRBV5-6; 11 bases align to TRBD1. The CDR3 is made up of 16 amino acids. The germline V gene has CDR1 SGHDT and CDR2 YYEEEE. The ends lost 4 bases at V and 5 bases at J; junction bases unmatched: 10. The CDR3 protein is CASSPRTGGLMETQYF. The CDR3 DNA is TGTGCCAGCAGCCCTAGGACAGGGGGCTTAATGGAGACCCAGTACTTC.

The rearrangement links TRBV20-1 to TRBJ1-2, with 10 bases fitting TRBD1. The CDR3 sequence is 15 residues long. Germline V gene lookup returns CDR1 DFQATT and CDR2 SNEGSKA (reference sequence). Trimming removed 0 bases from V and 7 bases from J; junction bases left unmatched: 8. The CDR3 is CSARDFDRGLSGYTF. CDR3 DNA sequence: TGCAGTGCTAGAGATTTCGACAGGGGGCTTTCTGGCTACACCTTC.

A single count supports this clonotype. The chain recombines TRBV2 with TRBJ2-5; 7 bases fit TRBD1. Germline lookup yields CDR1 SNHLY and CDR2 FYNNEI. This CDR3 comprises 16 residues. With 2 bases clipped from V and 2 bases from J, the junction kept 8 bases outside the gene matches. CDR3 region: CASSEWGWGQQETQYF. The CDR3 coding sequence is TGTGCCAGCAGTGAATGGGGCTGGGGACAGCAAGAGACCCAGTACTTC.

The rearrangement uses TRBV28 and TRBJ1-5; D may be TRBD1 (6 bases). The germline V gene encodes CDR1 MDHEN and CDR2 SYDVKM. The V and J ends lost 2 bases and 1 base respectively, with 9 bases between them. There are 15 residues in the CDR3. CDR3 in amino acids: CASSLAGASNQPQHF. DNA of the CDR3: TGTGCCAGCAGTTTAGCGGGGGCGAGCAATCAGCCCCAGCATTTT.

The chain couples TRBV29-1 to TRBJ2-7; either TRBD1 or TRBD2 may supply D (5 bases each). CDR1 is SQVTM, CDR2 ANQGSEA, per germline. The germline V and J ends were trimmed by 6 bases and 9 bases, with 21 bases remaining between them. The CDR3 runs 13 residues. The CDR3: CSVLGRSESAQYF. The DNA for the CDR3 is TGCAGCGTCCTGGGACGGTCTGAATCGGCGCAGTACTTC.

The V and J genes are TRBV20-1 and TRBJ1-5, with D possibly matching TRBD1 (6 bases). Germline loops: CDR1 DFQATT, CDR2 SNEGSKA (reference sequence). There are 13 residues in the CDR3. The CDR3 reads CSTGHDSNQPQHF. DNA of the CDR3: TGCAGCACAGGGCACGATAGCAATCAGCCCCAGCATTTT.